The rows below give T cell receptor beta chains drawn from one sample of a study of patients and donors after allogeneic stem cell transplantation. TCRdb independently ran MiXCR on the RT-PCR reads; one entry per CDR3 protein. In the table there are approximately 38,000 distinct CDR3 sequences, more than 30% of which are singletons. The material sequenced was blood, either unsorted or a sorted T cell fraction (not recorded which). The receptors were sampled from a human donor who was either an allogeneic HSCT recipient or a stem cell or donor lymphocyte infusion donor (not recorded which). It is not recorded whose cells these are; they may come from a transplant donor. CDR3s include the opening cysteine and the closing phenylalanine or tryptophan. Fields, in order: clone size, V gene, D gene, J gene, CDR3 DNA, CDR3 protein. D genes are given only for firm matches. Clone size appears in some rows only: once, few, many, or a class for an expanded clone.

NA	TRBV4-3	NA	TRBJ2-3	TGCGCCAGCAGCCAAGATTACAGAGATACGCAGTATTTT	CASSQDYRDTQYF
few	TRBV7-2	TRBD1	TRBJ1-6	TGTGCCAGCAGCTCTGGACAGGGCTTGTCGAATTCACCCCTCCACTTT	CASSSGQGLSNSPLHF
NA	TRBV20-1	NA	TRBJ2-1	TGCAGTGCTACACCAAGCGCCGAGCAGTTCTTC	CSATPSAEQFF
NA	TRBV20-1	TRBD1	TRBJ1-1	TGCAGTGCTAGTGCCGGGACAGTGAACACTGAAGCTTTCTTT	CSASAGTVNTEAFF
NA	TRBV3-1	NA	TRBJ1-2	TGTGCCAGCAGCCAACTCGGACGACTGCCGGGCTACACCTTC	CASSQLGRLPGYTF
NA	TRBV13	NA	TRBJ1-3	TGTGCCAGCAGCTCACGACATCTCTCTGGAAACACCATATATTTT	CASSSRHLSGNTIYF
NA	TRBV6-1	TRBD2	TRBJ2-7	TGTGCCAGCAGGGGTAGCGGGAACCGTACCTACGAGCAGTACTTC	CASRGSGNRTYEQYF
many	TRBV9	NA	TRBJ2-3	TGTGCCAGCAGCGTAGCCCAATCCACCCTCAAAACAGATACGCAGTATTTT	CASSVAQSTLKTDTQYF
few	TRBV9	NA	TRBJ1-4	TGTGCCAGCAGCGCCGACCCGGGGAGCTCCTGGGGCGAAAAACTGTTTTTT	CASSADPGSSWGEKLFF
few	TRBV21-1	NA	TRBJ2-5	TGTGCCAGCAGCAAGAGTCGGGAGGGAGAGACCCAGTACTTC	CASSKSREGETQYF
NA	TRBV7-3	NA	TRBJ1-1	TGTGCCAGCAGCCTTAATAGGGCCATCGACACTGAAGCTTTCTTT	CASSLNRAIDTEAFF
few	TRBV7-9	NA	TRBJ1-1	TGTGCCAGCAGCATAACGGGGACGAACACTGAAGCTTTCTTT	CASSITGTNTEAFF
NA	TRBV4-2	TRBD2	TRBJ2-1	TGTGCCAGCAGCCAATACCTAGCGGGAGAGGAGTGGAATGAGCAGTTCTTC	CASSQYLAGEEWNEQFF
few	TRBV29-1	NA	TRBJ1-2	TGCAGCGTTGCCTCTACGGCCTATGGCTACACCTTC	CSVASTAYGYTF
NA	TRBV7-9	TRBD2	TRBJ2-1	TGTGCCAGCAGCTGGGACCTAGCGGGGAAAAATGAGCAGTTCTTC	CASSWDLAGKNEQFF
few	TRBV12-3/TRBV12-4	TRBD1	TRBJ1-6	TGTGCCAGCAGGGGGGGGACAGGGGATCTATCACCCCTCCACTTT	CASRGGTGDLSPLHF
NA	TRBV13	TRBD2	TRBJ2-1	TGTGCCAGCAGTTCACTAGCGGGACTAGCCTACAATGAGCAGTTCTTC	CASSSLAGLAYNEQFF
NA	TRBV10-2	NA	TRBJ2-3	TGCGCCCGACTTACCGAGACAGATACGCAGTATTTT	CARLTETDTQYF
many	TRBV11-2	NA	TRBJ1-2	TGTGCCAGCAGCTTAGCGTTGGAGTATGGCTACACCTTC	CASSLALEYGYTF
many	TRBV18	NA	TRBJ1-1	TGTGCCAGCTCACCTCCGGGACACAACACTGAAGCTTTCTTT	CASSPPGHNTEAFF
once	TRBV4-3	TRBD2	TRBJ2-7	TGCGCCAGCAGCCAAGCTGCAAGCGGGAGGTACTACGAGCAGTACTTC	CASSQAASGRYYEQYF
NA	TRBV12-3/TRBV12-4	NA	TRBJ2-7	TGTGCCAGCAGTTTTCGGGGAGTCACAGACCGTGGCGAGCAGTACTTC	CASSFRGVTDRGEQYF
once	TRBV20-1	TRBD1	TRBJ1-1	TGCAGTGCTAAACGCCCAAGGGGGCGGGTGGAAGCTTTCTTT	CSAKRPRGRVEAFF
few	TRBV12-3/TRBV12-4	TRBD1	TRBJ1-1	TGTGCCAGCAGGGAGGGGACAGGAAGAACTGAAGCTTTCTTT	CASREGTGRTEAFF
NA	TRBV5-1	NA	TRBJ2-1	TGCGCCAGCGCATTTGGGACCCTCAGGACGAATGAGCAGTTCTTC	CASAFGTLRTNEQFF
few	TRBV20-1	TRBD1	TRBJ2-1	TGCAGTGCCCGCAGGGGGCCTGAGCAGTTCTTC	CSARRGPEQFF
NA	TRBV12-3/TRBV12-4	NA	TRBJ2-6	TGTGCCAGCAGTTTAGGAGGGCCCGGGGCCAACGTCCTGACTTTC	CASSLGGPGANVLTF
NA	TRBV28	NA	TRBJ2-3	TGTGCCACTCCAACGAAGGGAGTGCGGACAGATACGCAGTATTTT	CATPTKGVRTDTQYF
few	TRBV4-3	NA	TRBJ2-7	TGCGCCAGCAGCCAAGTAGGAGGGGGACAATCCTACGAGCAGTACTTC	CASSQVGGGQSYEQYF
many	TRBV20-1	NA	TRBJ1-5	TGCAGTGCACCCATGGGCCTGACTGGGATGATGCGGCCCCAGCATTTT	CSAPMGLTGMMRPQHF
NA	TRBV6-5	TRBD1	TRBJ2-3	TGTGCCAGCAGAGAAACAGGGGTCACCGGGTCAACAGATACGCAGTATTTT	CASRETGVTGSTDTQYF